What follows are 30 T cell receptor beta chains derived from one specimen sequenced in a study of blood T cell repertoires in COVID-19. The table came from immunoSEQ multiplex PCR; TCRdb's copy has only in-frame clones and leaves some out. The sample lists about 210,000 clones; around 83% were seen once. Sequencing input: PBMCs or T cells enriched from blood (not recorded which). Receptors originate from a woman aged 25-40 years who had been exposed to COVID-19.

The V call is TRBV7-2, the J call TRBJ1-2, with D possibly being TRBD1 (5 bases). CDR3 length: 13 residues. Per germline, CDR1 SGHTA and CDR2 FQGNSA. Trimming removed 6 bases from V and 2 bases from J, with 10 bases in between. In DNA form, the CDR3 reads TGTGCCAGCAGGCAGGGTTCGAACTATGGCTACACCTTC. It is translated as CASRQGSNYGYTF.

The rearrangement joins TRBV15 to TRBJ1-6; D is perhaps TRBD1 (6 bases). The germline CDR1 and CDR2 sequences are LNHNV and YYDKDF (reference sequence). The V and J ends lost 0 bases and 7 bases respectively, with 10 bases between them. This CDR3 is built from 15 residues. For the CDR3, the DNA is TGTGCCACCAGCAGAGATCGAGGGGGAAATTCACCCCTCCACTTT. This gives the protein CATSRDRGGNSPLHF.

J is TRBJ1-1 and V is TRBV5-6; possibly TRBD1 for D (6 bases). The CDR3 has 14 amino acids. V lost 2 bases and J 4 bases, leaving 12 bases between the germline ends. The germline V gene encodes CDR1 SGHDT and CDR2 YYEEEE. The CDR3 bases are TGTGCCAGCAGCTTCGTGGGGGCCGGCACTGAAGCTTTCTTT. It is translated as CASSFVGAGTEAFF. The full variable domain, with the rest looked up from reference TRBV5-6 and TRBJ1-1, is DAGVTQSPTHLIKTRGQQVTLRCSPKSGHDTVSWYQQALGQGPQFIFQYYEEEERQRGNFPDRFSGHQFPNYSSELNVNALLLGDSALYLCASSFVGAGTEAFFGQGTRLTVV.

V usage is TRBV10-2 and J usage is TRBJ2-2; 10 bases are shared with TRBD1. Looked up from germline, CDR1 is WSHSY and CDR2 is SAAADI. This CDR3 is built from 16 residues. V shed 7 bases and J 2 bases; nucleotides not matched to a gene: 7. The CDR3 here is CASIRDRGINTGELFF. As DNA, the CDR3 is TGCGCCAGCATCCGGGACAGGGGAATTAACACCGGGGAGCTGTTTTTT.

This rearrangement joins TRBV11-2 to TRBJ2-2; possible D gene TRBD2, 7 bases. Germline V gene lookup returns CDR1 SGHAT and CDR2 FQNNGV. The CDR3 length is 16 residues. V lost 3 bases and J lost 1, with 12 bases in between. The CDR3 coding sequence is TGTGCCAGCAGCTTTGAGGGGGGGCAGAACACCGGGGAGCTGTTTTTT. This translates into CASSFEGGQNTGELFF.

This clone was counted a few times. The J gene is TRBJ2-6, the V gene TRBV18, with 12 bases that match TRBD1. The V segment lost 4 bases and the J segment 4 bases; nucleotides outside the gene matches: 5. There are 17 residues in the CDR3. Germline V gene data show CDR1 as KGHSH and CDR2 as LQKENI. The CDR3 is CASSQGQGAAGANVLTF. CDR3 in DNA: TGTGCCAGCTCACAGGGACAGGGGGCGGCCGGGGCCAACGTCCTGACTTTC. Using reference TRBV18 and TRBJ2-6 for the parts outside the CDR3, the full variable domain is NAGVMQNPRHLVRRRGQEARLRCSPMKGHSHVYWYRQLPEEGLKFMVYLQKENIIDESGMPKERFSAEFPKEGPSILRIQQVVRGDSAAYFCASSQGQGAAGANVLTFGAGSRLTVL.

The genes are TRBV19 and TRBJ1-2; 9 bases are a match to TRBD1. Germline assignment: CDR1 LNHDA and CDR2 SQIVND (reference sequence). V lost 3 bases and J lost 4; bases outside the gene matches: 12. The CDR3 covers 17 residues. The CDR3 DNA follows: TGTGCCAGTAGTATGCGGAGTGAGGGACAGGGTGGCTATGGCTACACCTTC. It yields the protein CASSMRSEGQGGYGYTF. The entire variable domain, with the rest obtained from reference TRBV19 and TRBJ1-2, is as follows: DGGITQSPKYLFRKEGQNVTLSCEQNLNHDAMYWYRQDPGQGLRLIYYSQIVNDFQKGDIAEGYSVSREKKESFPLTVTSAQKNPTAFYLCASSMRSEGQGGYGYTFGSGTRLTVV.

This clone was found a few times. The chain employs TRBV5-1 and TRBJ1-1; 11 nucleotides line up with TRBD1. This CDR3 region has 16 residues. From germline, CDR1 is SGHRS and CDR2 YFSETQ. The junction had 11 bases not matched to a gene; V was cut back by 4 bases and J by 6 bases. CDR3 sequence reads: CASSERTGGAGAEAFF. The CDR3, as DNA: TGCGCCAGCAGCGAGCGGACAGGGGGCGCGGGCGCTGAAGCTTTCTTT. The full variable domain, with the rest looked up from reference TRBV5-1 and TRBJ1-1, is KAGVTQTPRYLIKTRGQQVTLSCSPISGHRSVSWYQQTPGQGLQFLFEYFSETQRNKGNFPGRFSGRQFSNSRSEMNVSTLELGDSALYLCASSERTGGAGAEAFFGQGTRLTVV.

This clone has a single count. The J gene is TRBJ2-3, the V gene TRBV19, with 7 bases that match TRBD2. The V and J ends lost 3 bases and 1 base, in that order; junction bases with no gene match: 4. This CDR3 is 15 amino acids long. Germline-derived CDR1 and CDR2 are LNHDA and SQIVND (reference sequence). The CDR3 sequence is CASSMGLAGTDTQYF. The CDR3 nucleotides are TGTGCCAGTAGTATGGGGCTAGCGGGCACAGATACGCAGTATTTT. The full variable domain, its missing parts supplied by reference TRBV19 and TRBJ2-3, is DGGITQSPKYLFRKEGQNVTLSCEQNLNHDAMYWYRQDPGQGLRLIYYSQIVNDFQKGDIAEGYSVSREKKESFPLTVTSAQKNPTAFYLCASSMGLAGTDTQYFGPGTRLTVL.

The chain carries TRBV7-8 and TRBJ2-1, with TRBD2 matching 14 bases. This CDR3 has 20 amino acids. J gave up 0 bases and V 5 bases, and 12 bases lay outside the gene matches. The V gene's germline CDR1 is SGHVS and CDR2 FQNEAQ. The CDR3 DNA reads as TGTGCCAGCAGCCTAAGGACTAGCGGGGGGCCATTGAGCTCCTACAATGAGCAGTTCTTC. This sequence encodes CASSLRTSGGPLSSYNEQFF.

This chain's CDR3 is CASSSTGDTEAFF. The CDR3 nucleotides are TGTGCCAGTAGTTCCACAGGGGATACTGAAGCTTTCTTT. V is TRBV19 and J is TRBJ1-1; TRBD1 agrees at 7 bases. This CDR3 comprises 13 residues. Germline values: CDR1 LNHDA, CDR2 SQIVND (reference sequence). V shed 5 bases, J shed 5 bases, and the junction held 5 bases outside the gene matches.

The genes are TRBV7-9 and TRBJ2-7; the D gene is possibly TRBD1 (6 bases). CDR1 SEHNR and CDR2 FQNEAQ come from the germline V gene (reference sequence). This CDR3 spans 13 amino acids. V dropped 2 bases and J dropped 5 bases, with 10 bases sitting between them. CDR3 in DNA: TGTGCCAGCAGCTTACCCGAGGGGGACGAGCAGTACTTC. Protein: CASSLPEGDEQYF.

This clone has more than one count but fewer than ten. The CDR3 is CASTSTGGITEAFF. CDR3 DNA sequence: TGTGCCAGCACCAGTACAGGGGGCATCACTGAAGCTTTCTTT. The gene calls are TRBV2 and TRBJ1-1, with TRBD1 identical over 9 bases. Germline assignment: CDR1 SNHLY and CDR2 FYNNEI. Losses at the gene ends were 7 bases for V and 4 bases for J; bases not matched to a gene: 7. The CDR3 consists of 14 residues.

The rearrangement links TRBV29-1 to TRBJ2-1; a weak D match, TRBD1 (5 bases). The CDR3 runs 12 residues. V was trimmed by 2 bases and J by 4 bases, leaving 6 bases between them. Germline-derived CDR1 and CDR2 are SQVTM and ANQGSEA. Here the CDR3 reads CSVEKGYNEQFF. In nucleotides, the CDR3 is TGCAGCGTTGAAAAGGGGTACAATGAGCAGTTCTTC.

V and J are TRBV9 and TRBJ1-1, with 7 bases matching TRBD1. Trimming at V came to 3 bases and at J to 5 bases, leaving 4 bases not matched to a gene. The germline gives CDR1 SGDLS, CDR2 YYNGEE. CDR3 size: 13 residues. The CDR3 region has the DNA TGTGCCAGCAGCGCAGGGGGTCAAACTGAAGCTTTCTTT. Its protein is CASSAGGQTEAFF.

The chain carries TRBV6-5 and TRBJ1-1; D not certain. Trimming took off 2 bases at V and 7 bases at J, with 11 bases between the two ends. Germline V gives CDR1 MNHEY, CDR2 SVGAGI. The CDR3 contains 13 residues. The CDR3 bases are TGTGCCAGCAGTTACGCGGGTAAGGGTGAAGCTTTCTTT. This translates into CASSYAGKGEAFF.

V and J are TRBV5-5 and TRBJ2-7; D might be TRBD1 (5 bases). The CDR3 loop spans 16 amino acids. The germline gives CDR1 SGHKS, CDR2 YYEKEE (reference sequence). Trimming removed 2 bases from V and 5 bases from J, with 20 bases in between. The CDR3 nucleotides read TGTGCCAGCAGCTTAATTGACAGAACAAAGAAGGACGAGCAGTACTTC. Translation: CASSLIDRTKKDEQYF.

J is TRBJ2-3 and V is TRBV19, with a possible D match to TRBD2 (5 bases). The CDR3 runs to 15 residues. Germline V lookup: CDR1 LNHDA, CDR2 SQIVND (reference sequence). The V gene lost 3 bases and the J gene lost 3 bases, with 13 bases spanning the gap. CDR3 DNA sequence: TGTGCCAGTAGTATGAGGTTGTCGGGGACAGATACGCAGTATTTT. Amino acid sequence: CASSMRLSGTDTQYF.

The chain joins TRBV5-6 to TRBJ1-2; the match to TRBD1 covers 12 bases. This CDR3 region has 16 residues. V trimming: 4 bases; J trimming: 8 bases; junction bases outside the gene matches: 12. Germline V gives CDR1 SGHDT, CDR2 YYEEEE. CDR3 region: CASSPGTGGGVGGYTF. CDR3 nucleotide sequence: TGTGCCAGCAGCCCCGGGACAGGGGGCGGTGTGGGAGGCTACACCTTC.

The chain is built from TRBV6-5 and TRBJ1-5, with no clear D. V was shortened by 6 bases and J by 3 bases, with 9 bases between the two germline ends. Germline CDR1 is MNHEY and CDR2 is SVGAGI. CDR3 size: 13 residues. CDR3 protein: CASSRYPNQPQHF. The DNA of the CDR3 is TGTGCCAGCAGCAGGTACCCCAATCAGCCCCAGCATTTT.

The rearrangement uses TRBV19 and TRBJ2-3, with 7 bases lining up with TRBD2. The CDR3 runs to 14 residues. The V and J ends lost 5 bases and 0 bases, in that order; junction bases with no gene match: 2. The germline V gene encodes CDR1 LNHDA and CDR2 SQIVND (reference sequence). The CDR3 DNA reads as TGTGCCAGTAGTTCCGGGGGGAGCACAGATACGCAGTATTTT. It translates to CASSSGGSTDTQYF.

The chain is built from TRBV13 and TRBJ2-1, with 12 bases fitting TRBD2. The V segment lost 2 bases and the J segment 8 bases; nucleotides outside the gene matches: 13. The CDR3 has 18 residues. Germline V gene lookup returns CDR1 PRHDT and CDR2 FYEKMQ (reference sequence). CDR3 protein: CASSLRPQLAGGRHEQFF. Written as DNA, the CDR3 is TGTGCCAGCAGCTTACGGCCTCAGCTAGCGGGGGGGCGGCATGAGCAGTTCTTC.

The V call is TRBV5-1, the J call TRBJ2-7, with D perhaps TRBD1 (6 bases). The CDR3 totals 16 residues. Trimming removed 5 bases from V and 1 base from J, with 19 bases in between. From germline, CDR1 is SGHRS and CDR2 YFSETQ. The CDR3 sequence is CASRKAHSGVSYEQYF. The CDR3 coding sequence is TGCGCCAGCAGAAAAGCACATTCAGGGGTTTCCTACGAGCAGTACTTC.

The chain recombines TRBV6-2 or TRBV6-3 with TRBJ1-2; a weak D match, TRBD1 (5 bases). Germline values: CDR1 MNHEY, CDR2 SVGEGT. The ends were cut back, 7 bases at V and 3 bases at J, with 15 bases in the middle. The CDR3 is made up of 14 amino acids. CDR3 loop: CASTPGRGDYGYTF. The CDR3 DNA sequence: TGTGCCAGCACCCCGGGGAGGGGAGACTATGGCTACACCTTC.

The chain combines TRBV2 with TRBJ2-1; D is possibly TRBD1 (5 bases). The CDR3 sequence is 15 residues long. V lost 3 bases to trimming and J lost 0 bases, with 9 bases between them. Germline CDR1 and CDR2: SNHLY and FYNNEI. DNA for the CDR3: TGTGCCAGCAGTGATAGGGGCAGCTCCTACAATGAGCAGTTCTTC. Its translation is CASSDRGSSYNEQFF.

The chain has TRBV6-2 or TRBV6-3 and TRBJ1-6; a weak D match, TRBD1 (5 bases). Per the germline V gene, CDR1 is MNHEY and CDR2 is SVGEGT. The V end lost 5 bases, the J end lost 1 base, and 15 bases lay between the germline ends. The CDR3 extends over 17 amino acids. In DNA form, the CDR3 reads TGTGCCAGCAGTATACCTCTAAGGGGATCCTATAATTCACCCCTCCACTTT. Translating gives CASSIPLRGSYNSPLHF.

The chain joins TRBV24-1 to TRBJ2-1; D gene ambiguous. V was shortened by 5 bases and J by 4 bases, with 14 bases between the two germline ends. This CDR3 has 15 amino acids. Germline V gene data show CDR1 as KGHDR and CDR2 as SFDVKD. CDR3 bases: TGTGCCACCAGTGCTGCAAGCACCCTATACAATGAGCAGTTCTTC. Amino acid sequence: CATSAASTLYNEQFF.

The chain is built from TRBV5-1 and TRBJ2-7; D is perhaps TRBD1 (6 bases). The CDR3 totals 14 residues. The ends were cut back, 6 bases at V and 2 bases at J, with 15 bases in the middle. Germline-derived CDR1 and CDR2 are SGHRS and YFSETQ. The DNA of the CDR3 is TGCGCCAGCACCCCCGACAGGTATCCCTACGAGCAGTACTTC. This gives the protein CASTPDRYPYEQYF.

The chain uses TRBV6-5 and TRBJ1-5; D gene unclear. The germline CDR1 and CDR2 sequences are MNHEY and SVGAGI. CDR3 size: 12 residues. V lost 4 bases to trimming and J lost 7 bases, with 8 bases between them. CDR3 in amino acids: CASSSPGQPQHF. CDR3 DNA sequence: TGTGCCAGCAGTTCCCCCGGGCAGCCCCAGCATTTT.

The J gene is TRBJ1-3, the V gene TRBV9; maybe TRBD1 (5 bases). Germline CDR1 is SGDLS and CDR2 is YYNGEE. Deletions cut 3 bases from V and 3 bases from J, with 16 bases between. CDR3 length: 16 residues. This CDR3 reads CASSGKAGLGGNTIYF. CDR3 DNA: TGTGCCAGCAGCGGGAAGGCAGGGCTCGGTGGAAACACCATATATTTT.